This T cell receptor (beta chain) appears in the sequencing data of a study of blood T cell repertoires in COVID-19. Study-level information: PBMCs, B-cell-depleted T cells, or T cells provided the cDNA or gDNA that made up the material.

Authors' data handling: It was from reference gene primer amplification that nucleated cell counts were estimated. Using immunoSEQ multiplex PCR, the repertoire was profiled, and TCRdb retains in-frame clones only, with some absent. The V and J calls and clone size come from that table; D and trimming were worked out from the DNA. There are roughly 40,000 clones in the sample; roughly nine tenths occur only once, and less than 7% lies in the top ten. Germline CDR1 SEHNR, CDR2 FQNEAQ (reference sequence). This CDR3 spans 14 amino acids. The V segment lost 3 bases and the J segment 7 bases; nucleotides outside the gene matches: 7.

Source material: peripheral blood. The chain has TRBV7-9 and TRBJ1-2; 8 nucleotides match TRBD1. This clonotype was sampled from a human donor in a cohort sampled during active COVID-19. CDR3 in DNA: TGTGCCAGCAGCTTTGACAGGGGAAGGTCTGGCTACACCTTC. Encoded protein: CASSFDRGRSGYTF.